The present T cell receptor beta chain was sequenced within a study of shared clonotypes between healthy human individuals. General study points: With few donors, the genetic and exposure-history diversity represented was limited.

Repertoires were generated with immunoSEQ multiplex PCR, while TCRdb's copy carries only in-frame clones and drops some. Of around 700,000 clones listed, over 65% are singletons. Details on this clone: Its target is unknown.

The J segment lost 11 bases and the V segment lost 2 bases, leaving 5 bases of the junction unmatched. Germline V gene lookup returns CDR1 MNHEY and CDR2 SVGAGI. The CDR3 consists of 14 residues. This TCR was sampled from a woman in her 30s in good health. This chain joins TRBV6-5 and TRBJ1-6; TRBD1 aligns across 8 bases. The sample consisted of memory CD4+ T cells sorted from blood. This sample's subset: CD45RA-negative fraction. DNA of the CDR3: TGTGCCAGCAGTTACGAGGACAGGGTAACACCCCTCCACTTT. Translated, it gives CASSYEDRVTPLHF.